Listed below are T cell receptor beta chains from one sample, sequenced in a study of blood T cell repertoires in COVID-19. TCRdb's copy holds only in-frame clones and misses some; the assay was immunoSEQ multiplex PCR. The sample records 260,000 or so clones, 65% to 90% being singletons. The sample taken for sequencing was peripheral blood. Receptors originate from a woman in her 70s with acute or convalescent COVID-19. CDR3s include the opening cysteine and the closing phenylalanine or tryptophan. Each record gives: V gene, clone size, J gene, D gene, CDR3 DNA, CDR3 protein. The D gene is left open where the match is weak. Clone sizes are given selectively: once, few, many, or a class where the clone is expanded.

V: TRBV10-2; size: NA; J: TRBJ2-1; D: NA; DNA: TGCGCCAGCAGATCGTCCGTAGATGAGCAGTTCTTC; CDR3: CASRSSVDEQFF
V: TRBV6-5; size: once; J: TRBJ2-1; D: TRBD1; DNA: TGTGCCAGCTCAACGACAGGGAAGAGGTACAATGAGCAGTTCTTC; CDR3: CASSTTGKRYNEQFF
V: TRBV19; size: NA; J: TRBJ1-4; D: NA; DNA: TGTGCCAGTACCTATCCAGCCGGGGGTTTTGAAAAACTGTTTTTT; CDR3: CASTYPAGGFEKLFF
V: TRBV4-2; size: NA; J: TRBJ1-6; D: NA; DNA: TGTGCCAGCAGCCAAGAACTTTCGCCAGGGGTTTCCGATTCACCCCTCCACTTT; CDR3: CASSQELSPGVSDSPLHF
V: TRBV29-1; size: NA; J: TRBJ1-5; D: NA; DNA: TGCGGGGGAGGGGACGGACCCAATCAGCCCCAGCATTTT; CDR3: CGGGDGPNQPQHF
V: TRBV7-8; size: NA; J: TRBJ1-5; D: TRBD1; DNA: TGTGCCAGCAGCTTAGAAAGTACAGGGGTGAATCAGCCCCAGCATTTT; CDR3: CASSLESTGVNQPQHF
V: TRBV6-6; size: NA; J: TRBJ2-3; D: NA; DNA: TGTGCCAGCAGTTACTCGGGCCCTACAGATACGCAGTATTTT; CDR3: CASSYSGPTDTQYF
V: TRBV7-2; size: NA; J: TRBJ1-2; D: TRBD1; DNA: TGTGCCAGCAGCTGGGACAGGGCGTATGGCTACACCTTC; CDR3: CASSWDRAYGYTF
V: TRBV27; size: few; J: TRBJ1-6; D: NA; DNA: TGTGCCAGCAGTTTATTGGGGGGGTCCTCCTATAATTCACCCCTCCACTTT; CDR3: CASSLLGGSSYNSPLHF
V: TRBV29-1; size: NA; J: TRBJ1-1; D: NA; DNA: TGCAGCGTTGAAAGGGGCGCGAACACTGAAGCTTTCTTT; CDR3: CSVERGANTEAFF
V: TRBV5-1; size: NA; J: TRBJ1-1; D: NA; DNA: TGCGCCAGCAGCTTGGAGGCGGGGTTGAACACTGAAGCTTTCTTT; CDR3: CASSLEAGLNTEAFF